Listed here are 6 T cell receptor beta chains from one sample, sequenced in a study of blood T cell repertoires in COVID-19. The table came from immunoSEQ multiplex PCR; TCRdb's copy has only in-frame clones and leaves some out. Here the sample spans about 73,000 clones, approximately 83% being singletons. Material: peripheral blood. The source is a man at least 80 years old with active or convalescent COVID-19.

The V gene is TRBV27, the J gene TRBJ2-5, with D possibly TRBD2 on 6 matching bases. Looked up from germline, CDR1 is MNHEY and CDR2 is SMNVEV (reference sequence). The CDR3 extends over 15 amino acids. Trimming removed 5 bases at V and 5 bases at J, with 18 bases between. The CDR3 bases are TGTGCCAGCAGTCCGTACCTCCGGGACTGGGAGACCCAGTACTTC. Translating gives CASSPYLRDWETQYF.

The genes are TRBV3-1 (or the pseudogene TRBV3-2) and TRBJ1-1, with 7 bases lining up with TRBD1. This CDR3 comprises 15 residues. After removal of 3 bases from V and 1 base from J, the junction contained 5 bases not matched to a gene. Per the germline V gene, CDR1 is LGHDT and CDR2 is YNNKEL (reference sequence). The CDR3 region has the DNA TGTGCCAGCAGCCAGACAGGGTTGTCGAACACTGAAGCTTTCTTT. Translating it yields CASSQTGLSNTEAFF.

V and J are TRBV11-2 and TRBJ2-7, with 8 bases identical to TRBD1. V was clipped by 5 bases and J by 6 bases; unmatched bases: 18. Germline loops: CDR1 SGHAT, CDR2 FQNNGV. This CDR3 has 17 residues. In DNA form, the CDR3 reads TGTGCCAGCAGCGAGCTGCCTCCCGGACAGGGAAGTGTCGAGCAGTACTTC. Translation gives CASSELPPGQGSVEQYF.

DNA of the CDR3: TGTGCCAGCAGTTTGGACCTCGCGGGGGGGTACAATGAGCAGTTCTTC. As protein: CASSLDLAGGYNEQFF. The chain uses TRBV27 and TRBJ2-1; 9 positions agree with TRBD2. V shed 3 bases and J 4 bases; nucleotides not matched to a gene: 7. The CDR3 runs 16 residues. CDR1 and CDR2 (germline): MNHEY, SMNVEV (reference sequence).

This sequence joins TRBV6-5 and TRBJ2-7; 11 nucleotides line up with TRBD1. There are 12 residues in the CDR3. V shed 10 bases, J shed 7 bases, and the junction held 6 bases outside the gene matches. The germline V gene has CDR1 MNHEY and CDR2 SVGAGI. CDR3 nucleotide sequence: TGTGCCACGGGACAGGGGGACGGTGAGCAGTACTTC. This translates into CATGQGDGEQYF.

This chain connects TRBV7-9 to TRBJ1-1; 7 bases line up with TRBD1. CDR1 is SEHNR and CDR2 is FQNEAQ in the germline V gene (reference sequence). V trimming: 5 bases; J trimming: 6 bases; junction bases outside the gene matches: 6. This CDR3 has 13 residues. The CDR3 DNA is TGTGCCAGCAGCATGGGACAGAGGGCTGAAGCTTTCTTT. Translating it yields CASSMGQRAEAFF.